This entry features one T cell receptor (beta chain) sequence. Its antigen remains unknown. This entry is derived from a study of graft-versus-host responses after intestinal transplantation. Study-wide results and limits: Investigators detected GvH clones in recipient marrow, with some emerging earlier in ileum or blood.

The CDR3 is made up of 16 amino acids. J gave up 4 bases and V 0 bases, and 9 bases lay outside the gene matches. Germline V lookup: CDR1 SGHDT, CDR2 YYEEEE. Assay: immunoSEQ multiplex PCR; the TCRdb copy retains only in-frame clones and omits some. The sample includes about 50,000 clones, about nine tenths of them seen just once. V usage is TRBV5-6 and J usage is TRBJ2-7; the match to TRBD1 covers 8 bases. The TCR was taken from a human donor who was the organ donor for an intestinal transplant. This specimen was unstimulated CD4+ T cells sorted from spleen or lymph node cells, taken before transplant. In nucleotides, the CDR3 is TGTGCCAGCAGCTTGGGGGTGGGACAGGAGGAGTACGAGCAGTACTTC. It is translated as CASSLGVGQEEYEQYF.